The entry below gives a single T cell receptor (beta chain) sequence along with its context. This entry comes from a study of blood T cell repertoires in COVID-19. Study at large: T cells, B-cell-depleted T cells, or PBMCs provided the cDNA or gDNA that served as material.

Per germline, CDR1 SNHLY and CDR2 FYNNEI. V lost 4 bases, J lost 3 bases, and 10 bases lay in between. This CDR3 has 14 residues. Here immunoSEQ multiplex PCR was the method, and the copy in TCRdb shows in-frame clones only, minus some. This sample has 100,000 to 120,000 clones, with roughly 76% found just once. V is TRBV2 and J is TRBJ1-5; the D is unclear. The sample was peripheral blood. This TCR was recovered from a woman in her seventies with acute or convalescent COVID-19. The CDR3 nucleotides are TGTGCCAGCAGTGGAGGGCAGCCCAATCAGCCCCAGCATTTT. It translates to CASSGGQPNQPQHF.